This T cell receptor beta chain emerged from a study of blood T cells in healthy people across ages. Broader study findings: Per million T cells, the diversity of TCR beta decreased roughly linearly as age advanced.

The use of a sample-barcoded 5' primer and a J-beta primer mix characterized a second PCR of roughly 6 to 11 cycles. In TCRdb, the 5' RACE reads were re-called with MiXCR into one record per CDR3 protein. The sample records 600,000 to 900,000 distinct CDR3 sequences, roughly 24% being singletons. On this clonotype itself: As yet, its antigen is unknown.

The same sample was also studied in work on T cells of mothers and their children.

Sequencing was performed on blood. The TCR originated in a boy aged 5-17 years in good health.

CDR3 amino acids: CASSLAGIYQETQYF. The DNA for the CDR3 is TGCGCCAGCAGCTTGGCCGGGATCTACCAAGAGACCCAGTACTTC. J is TRBJ2-5 and V is TRBV5-1; possible D gene TRBD2, 5 bases. The germline CDR1 and CDR2 sequences are SGHRS and YFSETQ. The CDR3 sequence is 15 residues long. Trimming removed 0 bases at V and 0 bases at J, with 9 bases between.